The subject of this entry is one T cell receptor beta chain. The antigen is undetermined. V shed 3 bases and J shed 3 bases, with 9 bases lying between them. From germline, CDR1 is SGHRS and CDR2 YFSETQ. The CDR3 runs 13 residues. The sample is drawn from a study of T-cell reconstitution after alpha-beta-depleted transplantation in children. During its preparation, the TCRbeta library received unique molecular identifiers. TCRdb reprocessed the PCR reads with MiXCR, giving one entry per CDR3 protein. The sample lists fewer than 550,000 distinct CDR3 sequences, roughly an eighth occurring once. General study results and limits: Several hundred graft clones that had expanded were reportedly the source of alpha-beta T cells about two months after transplant. Diversity and T-cell counts at one year after transplant derived mostly from new T cells. Some patients owed their high day-60 TCRbeta diversity to surviving recipient T cells and thymic progenitors.

The receptor was isolated from a female patient between 2 and 15 years old who had a stem cell transplant for aplastic anemia, so the T cells may come from the graft donor. The chain links TRBV5-1 to TRBJ1-2; a possible D gene is TRBD1 (6 bases). Sample: PBMCs, mostly from graft donor cells, taken 180 days after TCRalphabeta/CD19-depleted stem cell transplant. The CDR3 DNA follows: TGCGCCAGCAGCTACACAGGGCACTATGGCTACACCTTC. Encoded protein: CASSYTGHYGYTF.